The 22 T cell receptor beta chains reported below all come from one sample, sequenced in a study of T cell repertoires in cytomegalovirus infection. The antigens these receptors bind are not known. TCRdb processed the reads anew with MiXCR; each CDR3 protein has one entry. The data contain roughly 500,000 distinct CDR3 sequences, 33% of them seen just once; the ten biggest clones take up 15% to 20%. This specimen was cultured PBMCs, taken from culture after CMV antigen stimulation. Receptors originate from a human donor in good health (CMV status not recorded). Some clones in this sample may be carry-over from other donors' samples.

This clonotype was counted at least ten times. The chain is built from TRBV28 and TRBJ1-5, with 8 nucleotides matching TRBD1. The CDR3 loop spans 16 amino acids. The V gene's germline CDR1 is MDHEN and CDR2 SYDVKM. The V and J ends lost 6 bases and 6 bases, in that order; junction bases with no gene match: 13. In DNA, the CDR3 is TGTGCCAGCAGACCAAACCCGGCAGGGGGCGGTCAGCCCCAGCATTTT. Amino acid sequence: CASRPNPAGGGQPQHF.

This clonotype was seen a single time. J is TRBJ2-2 and V is TRBV29-1, with D unresolved. V lost 6 bases, J lost 3 bases, and 17 bases lay in between. CDR3 length: 15 residues. Germline values: CDR1 SQVTM, CDR2 ANQGSEA. The CDR3 nucleotides are TGCAGCGTAAAATATGGGGAAAGAGACACCGGGGAGCTGTTTTTT. Residues: CSVKYGERDTGELFF.

V and J are TRBV6-5 and TRBJ2-5; 7 bases match TRBD2. The CDR3 has 13 amino acids. V lost 8 bases, J lost 2 bases, and 5 bases stayed unmatched. In germline, CDR1 is MNHEY, CDR2 SVGAGI. The CDR3 coding sequence is TGTGCCAGCGGAAGGACTAGACAAGAGACCCAGTACTTC. This sequence encodes CASGRTRQETQYF.

The chain combines TRBV7-2 with TRBJ1-3; no clear D gene. Trimming took off 5 bases at V and 0 bases at J, with 11 bases between the two ends. Germline CDR1 and CDR2: SGHTA and FQGNSA. This CDR3 has 15 residues. The CDR3 reads CASSIGLASGNTIYF. In nucleotides, the CDR3 is TGTGCCAGCAGCATCGGACTAGCCTCTGGAAACACCATATATTTT.

This clonotype was seen ten or more times. This chain joins TRBV7-2 and TRBJ2-5; 7 nucleotides line up with TRBD1. V lost 0 bases, J lost 5 bases, and 3 bases stayed unmatched. Germline V CDR1 and CDR2: SGHTA, FQGNSA. The length of the CDR3 is 14 residues. CDR3 nucleotides: TGTGCCAGCAGCTTAGCTCAACAGGGGGAGACCCAGTACTTC. Translation gives CASSLAQQGETQYF.

The chain uses TRBV20-1 and TRBJ2-3; 11 nucleotides agree with TRBD2. V lost 0 bases, J lost 6 bases, and 8 bases stayed unmatched. Germline CDR1 is DFQATT and CDR2 is SNEGSKA (reference sequence). This CDR3 region has 16 residues. In DNA, the CDR3 is TGCAGTGCTAGAGATCATCTAGCGGGAGGCCTCGATACGCAGTATTTT. It translates to CSARDHLAGGLDTQYF.

The chain links TRBV18 to TRBJ1-2, with D uncertain. This CDR3 is built from 13 residues. Per germline, CDR1 KGHSH and CDR2 LQKENI. Trimming removed 3 bases from V and 4 bases from J, with 9 bases in between. CDR3 in DNA: TGTGCCAGCTCACCGATGACTTCCTATGGCTACACCTTC. It encodes CASSPMTSYGYTF.

CDR3 sequence: CASSLATPEQFF. As DNA, the CDR3 is TGTGCCAGCAGCCTAGCCACCCCTGAGCAGTTCTTC. The V and J genes are TRBV11-2 and TRBJ2-1; D perhaps matches TRBD2 (5 bases). The CDR3 has 12 residues. Germline V gene sequence: CDR1 SGHAT, CDR2 FQNNGV. V shed 5 bases and J shed 9 bases, with 11 bases lying between them.

This clonotype has at least ten counts. The CDR3 coding sequence is TGTGCCAGCAGCTTAGGAAGGGTAGGCGGGAGGAGGGAGACCCAGTACTTC. Its protein is CASSLGRVGGRRETQYF. This chain joins TRBV7-2 and TRBJ2-5, with 8 bases aligning to TRBD2. With 1 base clipped from V and 5 bases from J, the junction kept 12 bases outside the gene matches. This CDR3 is 17 amino acids long. Germline lookup yields CDR1 SGHTA and CDR2 FQGNSA.

This chain connects TRBV12-5 to TRBJ1-1; 11 nucleotides line up with TRBD1. Per the germline V gene, CDR1 is LGHNT and CDR2 is FRNRAP. V lost 5 bases, J lost 10 bases, and 15 bases stayed unmatched. The CDR3 extends over 16 amino acids. Here the CDR3 DNA reads TGTGCTAGTGGTACTGGACGGGTAGGACAGGGGGCCGGAGCTTTCTTT. Protein: CASGTGRVGQGAGAFF.

This clonotype has only a few counts. V usage is TRBV12-3 or TRBV12-4 and J usage is TRBJ2-6; D is unclear. The V end lost 5 bases, the J end lost 1 base, and 3 bases lay between the germline ends. This CDR3 spans 13 amino acids. The CDR3 region has the DNA TGTGCCAGCAGTGGGTCTGGGGCCAACGTCCTGACTTTC. Amino acid sequence: CASSGSGANVLTF.

V is TRBV6-2 or TRBV6-3 and J is TRBJ2-7; TRBD2 might be the D (5 bases). From germline, CDR1 is MNHEY and CDR2 SVGEGT. The length of the CDR3 is 12 residues. Trimming took off 8 bases at V and 2 bases at J, with 10 bases between the two ends. CDR3 sequence (DNA): TGTGCCAGCCAAAGGGAGACCTACGAGCAGTACTTC. Protein: CASQRETYEQYF.

The CDR3 region is CASGLYHDTIYF. The DNA for the CDR3 is TGTGCTAGTGGTTTGTACCATGACACCATATATTTT. V gene TRBV12-5 combines with J gene TRBJ1-3, with D uncertain. Germline CDR1 and CDR2: LGHNT and FRNRAP. Deletions cut 2 bases from V and 8 bases from J, with 7 bases between. The CDR3 has 12 amino acids. The full variable domain, with the rest looked up from reference TRBV12-5 and TRBJ1-3, is DARVTQTPRHKVTEMGQEVTMRCQPILGHNTVFWYRQTMMQGLELLAYFRNRAPLDDSGMPKDRFSAEMPDATLATLKIQPSEPRDSAVYFCASGLYHDTIYFGEGSWLTVV.

This clonotype was counted only a few times. The CDR3 protein is CASTPGGGSDTQYF. The CDR3, as DNA: TGTGCCAGCACCCCCGGAGGCGGCTCAGATACGCAGTATTTT. The chain recombines TRBV7-2 with TRBJ2-3; TRBD2 might be the D (5 bases). CDR3 length: 14 amino acids. Germline CDR1 SGHTA, CDR2 FQGNSA. V gave up 7 bases and J gave up 4 bases, with 15 bases separating them.

This chain joins TRBV5-4 and TRBJ2-1; 9 positions agree with TRBD1. The junction had 3 bases not matched to a gene; V was cut back by 3 bases and J by 2 bases. Germline-derived CDR1 and CDR2 are SGHNT and YYREEE (reference sequence). The CDR3 spans 15 residues. CDR3 bases: TGTGCCAGCAGCTACCGGACAGGGGCCTACAATGAGCAGTTCTTC. Residues: CASSYRTGAYNEQFF.

CDR3 region: CASTPGTPLGEQFF. As DNA, the CDR3 is TGTGCCAGCACCCCAGGGACTCCCTTGGGTGAGCAGTTCTTC. The chain employs TRBV5-4 and TRBJ2-1, with D possibly TRBD2 on 6 matching bases. Deletions cut 6 bases from V and 9 bases from J, with 19 bases between. This CDR3 spans 14 amino acids. Germline V lookup: CDR1 SGHNT, CDR2 YYREEE (reference sequence). The variable domain in full, completed from reference TRBV5-4 and TRBJ2-1, reads ETGVTQSPTHLIKTRGQQVTLRCSSQSGHNTVSWYQQALGQGPQFIFQYYREEENGRGNFPPRFSGLQFPNYSSELNVNALELDDSALYLCASTPGTPLGEQFFGPGTRLTVL.

This chain links TRBV2 with TRBJ1-1; tentative D call: TRBD1 (6 bases). The germline V gene encodes CDR1 SNHLY and CDR2 FYNNEI. V shed 5 bases and J shed 1 base, with 14 bases lying between them. The CDR3 totals 15 residues. CDR3 bases: TGTGCCAGCAGTACCAGGGGCGCAACGAACACTGAAGCTTTCTTT. This gives the protein CASSTRGATNTEAFF. Full variable domain (missing parts from reference TRBV2 and TRBJ1-1): EPEVTQTPSHQVTQMGQEVILRCVPISNHLYFYWYRQILGQKVEFLVSFYNNEISEKSEIFDDQFSVERPDGSNFTLKIRSTKLEDSAMYFCASSTRGATNTEAFFGQGTRLTVV.

The chain is built from TRBV18 and TRBJ2-1, with D maybe TRBD2 (6 bases). Trimming stripped 8 bases from V and 3 bases from J, with 17 bases between. This CDR3 has 15 residues. The V gene's germline CDR1 is KGHSH and CDR2 LQKENI. CDR3 residues: CASRTARAGYNEQFF. In nucleotides, the CDR3 is TGTGCCAGCCGCACGGCTAGAGCGGGCTACAATGAGCAGTTCTTC.

This clonotype appeared a few times. The J gene is TRBJ2-7, the V gene TRBV7-2, with D perhaps TRBD1 (6 bases). The CDR3 extends over 14 amino acids. The V and J ends lost 6 bases and 7 bases respectively, with 19 bases between them. Germline V gives CDR1 SGHTA, CDR2 FQGNSA. The CDR3 loop reads CASRGYPTGREQYF. CDR3 coding DNA: TGTGCCAGCAGGGGGTATCCGACAGGCAGGGAGCAGTACTTC.

This chain uses TRBV7-6 with TRBJ2-1; 7 positions match TRBD2. From germline, CDR1 is SGHVS and CDR2 FNYEAQ. Unmatched junction bases numbered 4, after V lost 5 bases and J lost 6 bases. The CDR3 runs to 13 residues. CDR3 DNA sequence: TGTGCCAGCAGCACGGGGAGGGCCAATGAGCAGTTCTTC. It codes for CASSTGRANEQFF.

This clonotype has at least ten counts. This chain joins TRBV7-2 and TRBJ1-5, with 8 bases identical to TRBD1. The germline gives CDR1 SGHTA, CDR2 FQGNSA. Germline trimming cut 5 bases from V and 2 bases from J; bases unmatched to any gene: 8. This CDR3 spans 16 amino acids. DNA of the CDR3: TGTGCCAGCAGCCCCCGGACAGGGCAGGGCAATCAGCCCCAGCATTTT. Amino acid sequence: CASSPRTGQGNQPQHF.

This clonotype was seen only a few times. The rearrangement joins TRBV12-3 or TRBV12-4 to TRBJ2-3, with TRBD2 matching 9 bases. The CDR3 contains 13 residues. J lost 5 bases, V lost 8 bases, and 5 bases had no gene match. In nucleotides, the CDR3 is TGTGCCAGCGTAGCGGGAGTTGGAGATACGCAGTATTTT. Translated, it gives CASVAGVGDTQYF.